Sequencing of this TCR beta chain was carried out in a study of blood T cells in healthy people across ages. Findings and limits, study-wide: More naive CD4+ cells and higher diversity were found in long-lived than in aged donors.

For the second PCR, which ran for about 6 to 12 cycles, a sample-barcoded 5' primer and a J-beta primer mix were used. One entry per CDR3 protein, called by TCRdb with MiXCR from the 5' RACE reads. The table records around 800,000 distinct CDR3 sequences, roughly 24% of them present only once. On this clonotype itself: Its antigen remains unidentified.

The CDR3 runs to 13 residues. The V end lost 10 bases, the J end lost 4 bases, and 17 bases lay between the germline ends. Per the germline V gene, CDR1 is ENHRY and CDR2 is SYGVKD. Separately, the same data were catalogued under a study of T cells of mothers and their children.

The TCR comes from a boy aged 10-17 years in good health. The sample comprised blood. The V call is TRBV10-3, the J call TRBJ2-7; D unclear. The CDR3 sequence is CATQDGLGYEQYF. The CDR3 nucleotides read TGTGCCACCCAGGACGGGTTGGGATACGAGCAGTACTTC.